This is a list of T cell receptor beta chains from one sample in a study of blood T cells in healthy people across ages. TCRdb itself ran the 5' RACE reads through MiXCR, one entry per CDR3 protein. The data show under 2 million distinct CDR3 sequences, 30% to 40% seen once. Sample: blood. These receptors were obtained from a woman in her 30s in good health. CDR3s include the opening cysteine and the closing phenylalanine or tryptophan. A D gene is named only where the DNA matches it firmly. Size values are once, few and many counts, or a class for expanded clones, and some rows have none.

>.|.|TRBV18|TRBJ2-4
CASSPSMTAKNIQYF
TGTGCCAGCTCACCTTCCATGACAGCCAAAAACATTCAGTACTTC
>.|TRBD1|TRBV27|TRBJ1-5
CASGDRGRSNQPQHF
TGTGCCAGCGGGGACAGGGGGCGAAGCAATCAGCCCCAGCATTTT
>.|.|TRBV6-6|TRBJ1-6
CASSYMAGNNSPLHF
TGTGCCAGCAGTTATATGGCGGGGAATAATTCACCCCTCCACTTT
>few|.|TRBV6-6|TRBJ1-1
CASRGSGQGTEAFF
TGTGCCAGCAGGGGGTCAGGGCAAGGTACTGAAGCTTTCTTT
>few|.|TRBV20-1|TRBJ2-1
CSASYRTRIDYNGQDNEQFF
TGCAGTGCTAGCTACCGAACCCGAATCGATTACAATGGGCAGGACAATGAGCAGTTCTTC
>.|.|TRBV27|TRBJ1-2
CASSPTGTCGYTF
TGTGCCAGCAGCCCAACGGGTACCTGTGGCTACACCTTC
>.|.|TRBV27|TRBJ2-1
CASSPGSPEYNEQFF
TGTGCCAGCAGCCCGGGGTCCCCGGAGTACAATGAGCAGTTCTTC
>.|TRBD2|TRBV9|TRBJ2-2
CASSVRGERTGELFF
TGTGCCAGCAGCGTGCGGGGGGAGCGCACCGGGGAGCTGTTTTTT
>few|.|TRBV3-1|TRBJ2-1
CASSPNQDSLYNEQFF
TGTGCCAGCAGCCCCAACCAGGACAGTCTTTACAATGAGCAGTTCTTC
>.|.|TRBV20-1|TRBJ2-1
CSADDYNEQFF
TGCAGTGCCGACGATTACAATGAGCAGTTCTTC
>.|TRBD1|TRBV2|TRBJ1-1
CASTRRQGGLNTEAFF
TGTGCCAGCACCCGACGACAGGGGGGGTTGAACACTGAAGCTTTCTTT
>few|.|TRBV5-5|TRBJ1-5
CASRKGVVGSNQPQHF
TGTGCCAGCAGAAAAGGGGTGGTTGGGAGCAATCAGCCCCAGCATTTT
>.|.|TRBV2|TRBJ2-1
CASRGYPGLDNEQFF
TGTGCCAGCAGGGGTTACCCGGGACTTGACAATGAGCAGTTCTTC
>many|.|TRBV29-1|TRBJ2-7
CSVARDTVYEQYF
TGCAGCGTCGCCCGGGACACGGTCTACGAGCAGTACTTC
>few|TRBD2|TRBV5-1|TRBJ2-7
CASSLNVGGAYEQYF
TGCGCCAGCAGCTTGAATGTTGGGGGGGCCTACGAGCAGTACTTC
>.|TRBD1|TRBV3-1|TRBJ1-1
CASSPTGGFTEAFF
TGTGCCAGCAGTCCGACAGGGGGTTTCACTGAAGCTTTCTTT
>.|.|TRBV24-1|TRBJ2-3
CATSDPRRTDTQYF
TGTGCCACCAGTGACCCGAGACGGACAGATACGCAGTATTTT
>.|.|TRBV20-1|TRBJ2-6
CSLTDSGANVLTF
TGCAGTCTGACAGACTCTGGGGCCAACGTCCTGACTTTC
>.|.|TRBV7-6|TRBJ1-5
CASSLGRGSNQPQHF
TGTGCCAGCAGCTTAGGCAGGGGCAGCAATCAGCCCCAGCATTTT
>once|.|TRBV20-1|TRBJ2-5
CSARKDSQETRYF
TGCAGTGCTAGAAAGGACAGCCAAGAGACCCGGTACTTC
>.|.|TRBV5-1|TRBJ2-1
CASSLAIASGGTLVQREQFF
TGCGCCAGCAGCTTGGCCATTGCCTCCGGCGGGACACTCGTACAAAGGGAGCAGTTCTTC
>few|.|TRBV7-8|TRBJ2-7
CASRRRGDTYEQYF
TGTGCCAGCAGAAGACGCGGGGATACCTACGAGCAGTACTTC